Listed below are T cell receptor beta chains from one sample, sequenced in a study of blood T cells in healthy people across ages. TCRdb ran MiXCR on the 5' RACE reads and lists one entry per CDR3 protein. The table has approximately 800,000 distinct CDR3 sequences, roughly 56% seen once. Sequenced input: blood. The receptors come from a man aged 40-50 years in good health. CDR3s include the opening cysteine and the closing phenylalanine or tryptophan. The D gene is left open where the match is weak. Only some rows state a clone size, as once, few, many or a class for expanded clones.

TRBV25-1,TRBJ2-1,few,-,TGTGCCAGCAGTGTAGCAGTTACCTACAATGAGCAGTTCTTC,CASSVAVTYNEQFF
TRBV7-2,TRBJ1-4,-,TRBD1,TGTGCCAGCAGCTTAGTGCGGACAGGGGCGACAACTAATGAAAAACTGTTTTTT,CASSLVRTGATTNEKLFF
TRBV27,TRBJ2-3,-,TRBD2,TGTGCCAGCAGTTTTCTTCCTAGCGGGGGGGATACGCAGTATTTT,CASSFLPSGGDTQYF
TRBV29-1,TRBJ2-3,few,-,TGCAGCGTAGACTACATAACAGATACGCAGTATTTT,CSVDYITDTQYF
TRBV4-3,TRBJ2-3,few,-,TGCGCCAGCAGCCGAGGGGGTCCAGGTAGCACAGATACGCAGTATTTT,CASSRGGPGSTDTQYF
TRBV4-2,TRBJ2-5,once,-,TGTGCCAGCAGCCAAGATCGGGGGAGTTGGGAGACCCAGTACTTC,CASSQDRGSWETQYF
TRBV29-1,TRBJ2-7,-,-,TGCAGCGCCCGTTCTAGCCCCGAGCAGTACTTC,CSARSSPEQYF
TRBV7-7,TRBJ2-5,-,-,TGTGCCAGCAGCACGAGCCCCTTATTTGGGGAGACCCAGTACTTC,CASSTSPLFGETQYF
TRBV6-6,TRBJ2-5,few,TRBD1,TGTGCCAGCAGTCGACAGGGGGAGAACAACAATGAGCAGTACTTC,CASSRQGENNNEQYF
TRBV12-3/TRBV12-4,TRBJ1-2,-,-,TGTGCCGGCAGTCTCCACCCTAACTATGGCTACACCTTC,CAGSLHPNYGYTF
TRBV10-3,TRBJ2-7,many,-,TGTGCCATCAGTGATTCCAGGGCCACGCGGCAGGGGATCGACGAGCAGTACTTC,CAISDSRATRQGIDEQYF
TRBV20-1,TRBJ1-1,-,TRBD1,TGCAGTGCTAGACTACAGGGGGTGGGAGCTTTCTTT,CSARLQGVGAFF
TRBV6-6,TRBJ2-5,many,-,TGTGCCAGCAGTTACTCCGGCGAGACCCAGTACTTC,CASSYSGETQYF
TRBV25-1,TRBJ2-6,-,TRBD1,TGTGCCAGCAGTGTTAAACAGGGGTGGGAAGGGGCCAACGTCCTGACTTTC,CASSVKQGWEGANVLTF
TRBV10-3,TRBJ2-4,-,TRBD2,TGTGCCATCAGCCCGGGGGGGTCCAAAAACATTCAGTACTTC,CAISPGGSKNIQYF
TRBV6-5,TRBJ2-5,-,-,TGTGCCAGCAGTTACACAATGGGTAGCGGAAATCAAGAGACCCAGTACTTC,CASSYTMGSGNQETQYF
TRBV12-3/TRBV12-4,TRBJ1-2,-,-,TGTGCCAGCACACCTCAGGGAGGGCGTGGTGGCTACACCTTC,CASTPQGGRGGYTF
TRBV30,TRBJ1-1,-,-,TGTGCCTGCAAAATGAGGGCGGACCTCACTGAAGCTTTCTTT,CACKMRADLTEAFF
TRBV7-9,TRBJ2-7,-,-,TGTGCCAGCAGCGATAGCGACTCTTACGAGCAGTACTTC,CASSDSDSYEQYF
TRBV6-6,TRBJ2-7,-,TRBD2,TGTGCCAGCACCCCGGGACTGGGGCGGGAGTCCCAGTACTTC,CASTPGLGRESQYF
TRBV27,TRBJ1-2,-,TRBD1,TGTGCCAGCAGTCCCCGGGACAGGGGCTATGGCTACACCTTC,CASSPRDRGYGYTF
TRBV12-3/TRBV12-4,TRBJ2-5,-,-,TGTGCCAGCAGTTTGTATGTGTGGAGTGCCGAAGGGGAGACCCAGTACTTC,CASSLYVWSAEGETQYF
TRBV7-9,TRBJ2-7,few,-,TGTGCCAGCAGCTTAGGTACAGGGAAGGACGAGCAGTACTTC,CASSLGTGKDEQYF
TRBV6-2/TRBV6-3,TRBJ2-6,many,-,TGTGCCAGCACAAATCCCCCCTCTGGGGCCAACGTCCTGACTTTC,CASTNPPSGANVLTF
TRBV28,TRBJ1-5,-,-,TGTGCCAGCAGTTTTAAGGGCAGGGGATGGAATCAGCCCCAGCATTTT,CASSFKGRGWNQPQHF
TRBV27,TRBJ1-1,few,-,TGTGCCAGCAGTTTATTGAGAGGGTCTGAAGCTTTCTTT,CASSLLRGSEAFF
TRBV6-2/TRBV6-3,TRBJ2-1,-,-,TGTGCCAGCAGTGGGGACATCCAGAATGAGCAGTTCTTC,CASSGDIQNEQFF
TRBV5-1,TRBJ2-5,-,-,TGCGCCAGCAGCGCGACAGGCAGGTCGTCTGAGACCCAGTACTTC,CASSATGRSSETQYF
TRBV2,TRBJ1-6,few,-,TGTGCCAGCAGTGTTGAAGGAAATAATTCACCCCTCCACTTT,CASSVEGNNSPLHF
TRBV6-2/TRBV6-3,TRBJ1-5,-,-,TGTGCCAGCTCCCCAGGGGTGTACCAGCCCCAGCATTTT,CASSPGVYQPQHF
TRBV2,TRBJ2-7,-,-,TGTGCCAGCAGTGAAGGGAGCGCCTACAATGAGCAGTACTTC,CASSEGSAYNEQYF
TRBV10-3,TRBJ2-5,-,-,TGTGCCACCATGGACACGACCCCAAGCATCCAAGAGACCCAGTACTTC,CATMDTTPSIQETQYF
TRBV11-1,TRBJ2-7,-,-,TGTGCCAGCAGCGAGCTCGGGGGACAGTACTTC,CASSELGGQYF
TRBV12-3/TRBV12-4,TRBJ1-6,-,TRBD1,TGTGCCAGCAGTCACAGGGGTAACAATTCACCCCTCCACTTT,CASSHRGNNSPLHF
TRBV5-1,TRBJ2-7,once,TRBD1,TGCGCCAGCAGCTTCGGCCAGGACAGGGGGCCACCCGCGGCCTACGAGCAGTACTTC,CASSFGQDRGPPAAYEQYF
TRBV7-9,TRBJ2-4,-,TRBD2,TGTGCCAGCAGCTTACTCGGGACTAGCAAAAACATTCAGTACTTC,CASSLLGTSKNIQYF
TRBV6-5,TRBJ1-4,-,-,TGTGCCAGCAGTTCGTCAGGGGCGATGGGACTGTTTTTT,CASSSSGAMGLFF
TRBV7-9,TRBJ1-6,-,-,TGTGCCAGCAGCTTAGGAAGGGGGGCCAGCTCCTATAATTCACCCCTCCACTTT,CASSLGRGASSYNSPLHF
TRBV6-1,TRBJ1-4,few,TRBD1,TGTGCCAGCATCCCGGGACAGGGTATTTATGCAACTAATGAAAAACTGTTTTTT,CASIPGQGIYATNEKLFF
TRBV20-1,TRBJ2-3,-,-,TGCAGTGCTTACGGGGTCTGGCAGGGAGATACGCAGTATTTT,CSAYGVWQGDTQYF
TRBV6-5,TRBJ2-5,-,-,TGTGCCAGCAGTTACTCGGAACTGACCCTTGGGGAGACCCAGTACTTC,CASSYSELTLGETQYF
TRBV20-1,TRBJ2-2,-,-,TGCAGTGCGGGTCAGAGCACCGGGGAGCTGTTTTTT,CSAGQSTGELFF
TRBV4-2,TRBJ2-4,-,-,TGTGCCAGCAGCCAAGATCTCAGGGAGGTTCGTGACATTCAGTACTTC,CASSQDLREVRDIQYF
TRBV11-3,TRBJ2-3,-,-,TGTGCCAGCAGCCGCCGGTCGGAAAACACAGATACGCAGTATTTT,CASSRRSENTDTQYF
TRBV12-3/TRBV12-4,TRBJ2-1,few,-,TGTGCCAGCAGTTTAGCACGAAATCGCGAGCAGTTCTTC,CASSLARNREQFF
TRBV3-1,TRBJ1-2,-,TRBD1,TGTGCCAGCAGCCTTTTAACAGGGGGCGAGTCTGGCTACACCTTC,CASSLLTGGESGYTF
TRBV2,TRBJ1-6,few,-,TGTGCCAGCAGTGGGGGAAATTATAATTCACCCCTCCACTTT,CASSGGNYNSPLHF
TRBV5-5,TRBJ2-3,few,-,TGTGCCAGCAGCCCGATGACAGTTAGCACAGATACGCAGTATTTT,CASSPMTVSTDTQYF
TRBV3-1,TRBJ2-5,few,-,TGTGCCAGCAGCCTAGACGGACAGAGAGAGACCCAGTACTTC,CASSLDGQRETQYF
TRBV7-3,TRBJ2-7,few,-,TGTGCCAGCAGAAAGACAGGAGTCTACGAGCAGTACTTC,CASRKTGVYEQYF
TRBV20-1,TRBJ1-5,-,TRBD1,TGCAGTGCTAGCGATCCCAGGGGGCACACTAGCAATCAGCCCCAGCATTTT,CSASDPRGHTSNQPQHF
TRBV20-1,TRBJ2-1,few,TRBD2,TGCAGTGCTAGTTCAACAGCGGGAGGGTACAATGAGCAGTTCTTC,CSASSTAGGYNEQFF
TRBV29-1,TRBJ2-3,-,TRBD1,TGCAGCGTGGGGACAGGCACAGATACGCAGTATTTT,CSVGTGTDTQYF